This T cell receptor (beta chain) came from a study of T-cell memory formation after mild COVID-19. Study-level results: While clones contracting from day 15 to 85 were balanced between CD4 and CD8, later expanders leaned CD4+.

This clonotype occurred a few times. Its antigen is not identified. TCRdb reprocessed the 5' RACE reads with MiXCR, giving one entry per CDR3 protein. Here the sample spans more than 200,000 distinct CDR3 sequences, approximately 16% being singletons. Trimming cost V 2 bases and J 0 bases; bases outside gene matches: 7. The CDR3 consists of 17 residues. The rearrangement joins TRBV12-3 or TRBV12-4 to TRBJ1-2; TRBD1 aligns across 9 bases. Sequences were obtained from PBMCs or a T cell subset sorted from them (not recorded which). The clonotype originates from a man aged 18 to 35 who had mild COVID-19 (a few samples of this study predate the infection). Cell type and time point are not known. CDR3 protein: CASSLWGTGIPNYGYTF. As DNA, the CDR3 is TGTGCCAGCAGTTTATGGGGGACAGGGATTCCTAACTATGGCTACACCTTC.